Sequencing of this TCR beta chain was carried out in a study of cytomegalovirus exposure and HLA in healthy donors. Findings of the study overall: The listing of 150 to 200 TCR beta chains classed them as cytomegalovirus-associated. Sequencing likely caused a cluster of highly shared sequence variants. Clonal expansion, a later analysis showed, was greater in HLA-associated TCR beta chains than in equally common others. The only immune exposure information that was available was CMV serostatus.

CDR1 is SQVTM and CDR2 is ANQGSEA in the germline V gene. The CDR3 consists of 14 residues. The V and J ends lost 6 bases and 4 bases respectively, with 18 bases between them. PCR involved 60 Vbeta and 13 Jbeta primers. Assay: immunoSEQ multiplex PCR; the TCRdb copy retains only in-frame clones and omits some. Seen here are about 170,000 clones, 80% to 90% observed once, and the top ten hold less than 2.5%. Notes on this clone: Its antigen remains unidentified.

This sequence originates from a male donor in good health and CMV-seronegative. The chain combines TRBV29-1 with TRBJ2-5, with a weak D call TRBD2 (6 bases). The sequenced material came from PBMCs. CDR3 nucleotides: TGCAGCGTGGGGCTCGGAGGGAGTCTAGAGACCCAGTACTTC. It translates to CSVGLGGSLETQYF.